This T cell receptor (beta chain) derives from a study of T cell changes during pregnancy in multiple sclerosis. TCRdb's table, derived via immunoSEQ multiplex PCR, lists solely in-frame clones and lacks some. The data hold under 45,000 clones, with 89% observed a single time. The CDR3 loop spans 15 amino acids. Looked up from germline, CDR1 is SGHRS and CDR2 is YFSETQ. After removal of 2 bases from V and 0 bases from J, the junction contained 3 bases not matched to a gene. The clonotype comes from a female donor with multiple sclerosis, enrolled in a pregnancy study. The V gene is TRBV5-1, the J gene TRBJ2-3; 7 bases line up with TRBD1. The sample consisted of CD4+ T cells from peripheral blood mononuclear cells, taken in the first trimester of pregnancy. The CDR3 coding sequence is TGCGCCAGCAGCTTTGGACAGGTTAGCACAGATACGCAGTATTTT. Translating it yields CASSFGQVSTDTQYF.